These T cell receptor beta chains were read from a single sample in a study of T cell responses to AZD1222 COVID-19 vaccine. Data came from immunoSEQ multiplex PCR; TCRdb stores just in-frame clones and leaves some out. The data show 90,000 to 150,000 clones, roughly 89% seen once. Sample: peripheral blood, taken on day 0 of AZD1222 vaccination. These receptors all stem from an adult in good health. Each CDR3 is given with its conserved first and last residue. A D gene is named only where the DNA matches it firmly. Clone size, where shown, is once, few, many, or a class for clones that have expanded.

abundance,j_gene,d_gene,v_gene,CDR3aa,CDR3nt
.,TRBJ2-2,TRBD1,TRBV19,CASSIRGQRSIGELFF,TGTGCCAGTAGTATAAGGGGACAGAGGTCGATCGGGGAGCTGTTTTTT
.,TRBJ2-1,TRBD2,TRBV15,CATSSPSGVGQFF,TGTGCCACCAGCAGCCCTAGCGGAGTAGGGCAGTTCTTC
.,TRBJ1-1,.,TRBV7-9,CASSLVLGGGEAFF,TGTGCCAGCAGCTTAGTACTGGGAGGTGGTGAAGCTTTCTTT
.,TRBJ2-5,.,TRBV5-1,CASSLQETQYF,TGCGCCAGCAGCCTCCAAGAGACCCAGTACTTC
.,TRBJ2-7,.,TRBV5-6,CASSHVQGRNEQYF,TGTGCCAGCAGCCATGTACAGGGTAGGAACGAGCAGTACTTC
few,TRBJ1-4,.,TRBV4-1,CASSHSFLTGTNEKLFF,TGCGCCAGCAGCCACTCCTTCCTTACAGGAACTAATGAAAAACTGTTTTTT
.,TRBJ2-3,.,TRBV7-3,CASSLRAGPQYF,TGTGCCAGCAGCTTAAGGGCAGGCCCGCAGTATTTT
.,TRBJ1-1,.,TRBV18,CASSPTPAHTEAFF,TGTGCCAGCTCACCAACGCCGGCCCACACTGAAGCTTTCTTT
.,TRBJ1-4,.,TRBV5-4,CASSPQGREDEKLFF,TGTGCCAGCAGCCCCCAGGGCCGGGAGGATGAAAAACTGTTTTTT
.,TRBJ2-1,.,TRBV13,CASSLKPIHPQGPNEQFF,TGTGCCAGCAGCTTAAAACCCATCCACCCCCAGGGACCCAATGAGCAGTTCTTC
.,TRBJ2-2,.,TRBV6-6,CASSFSDMTGELFF,TGTGCCAGCAGTTTCTCAGACATGACCGGGGAGCTGTTTTTT
.,TRBJ2-6,.,TRBV5-4,CASTLSDNSGANVLTF,TGTGCCAGCACCTTGTCCGACAACTCTGGGGCCAACGTCCTGACTTTC
.,TRBJ2-1,TRBD2,TRBV5-1,CASSSTSGSYNEQFF,TGCGCCAGCAGCTCAACTAGCGGATCCTACAATGAGCAGTTCTTC
.,TRBJ2-5,.,TRBV5-8,CASSLGHEETQYF,TGTGCCAGCAGCTTGGGCCACGAGGAGACCCAGTACTTC
.,TRBJ1-5,.,TRBV12-5,CASGLVGRSNQPQHF,TGTGCTAGTGGTTTGGTAGGACGTAGCAATCAGCCCCAGCATTTT
.,TRBJ1-1,TRBD1,TRBV18,CASSPGTGDTAFF,TGTGCCAGCTCACCAGGGACAGGGGATACAGCTTTCTTT
.,TRBJ2-1,.,TRBV9,CASSVGGGGPINEQFF,TGTGCCAGCAGCGTAGGAGGGGGAGGGCCTATTAATGAGCAGTTCTTC
.,TRBJ1-1,.,TRBV11-2,CASSLGFTEAFF,TGTGCCAGCAGCTTAGGGTTCACTGAAGCTTTCTTT
.,TRBJ1-2,.,TRBV19,CASSRETLYEFNYGYTF,TGTGCCAGTAGTCGAGAGACTTTATACGAGTTTAACTATGGCTACACCTTC
.,TRBJ1-6,TRBD1,TRBV19,CASSHRGNSPLHF,TGTGCCAGTAGCCACAGGGGCAATTCACCCCTCCACTTT
.,TRBJ2-2,.,TRBV7-3,CASSPRTTGELFF,TGTGCCAGCAGCCCCAGGACAACCGGGGAGCTGTTTTTT
.,TRBJ2-3,TRBD2,TRBV2,CASSDSGRKPDTQYF,TGTGCCAGCAGTGACAGCGGGAGGAAGCCAGATACGCAGTATTTT